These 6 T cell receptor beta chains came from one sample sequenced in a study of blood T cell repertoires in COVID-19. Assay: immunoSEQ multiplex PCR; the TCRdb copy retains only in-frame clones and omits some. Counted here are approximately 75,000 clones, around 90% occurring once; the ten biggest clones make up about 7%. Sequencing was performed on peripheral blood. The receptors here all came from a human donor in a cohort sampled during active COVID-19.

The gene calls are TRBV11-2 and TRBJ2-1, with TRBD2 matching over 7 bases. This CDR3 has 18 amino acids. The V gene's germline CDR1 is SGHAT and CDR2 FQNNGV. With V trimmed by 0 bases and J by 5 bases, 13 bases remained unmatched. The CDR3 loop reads CASSLEGRALAANNEQFF. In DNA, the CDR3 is TGTGCCAGCAGCTTAGAAGGCAGGGCTCTAGCGGCAAACAATGAGCAGTTCTTC.

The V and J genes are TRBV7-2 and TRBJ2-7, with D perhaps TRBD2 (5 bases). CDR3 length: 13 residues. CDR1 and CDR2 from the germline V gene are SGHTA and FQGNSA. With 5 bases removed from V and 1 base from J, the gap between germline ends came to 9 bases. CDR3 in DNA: TGTGCCAGCAGCCGACTACCGTCCTACGAGCAGTACTTC. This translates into CASSRLPSYEQYF.

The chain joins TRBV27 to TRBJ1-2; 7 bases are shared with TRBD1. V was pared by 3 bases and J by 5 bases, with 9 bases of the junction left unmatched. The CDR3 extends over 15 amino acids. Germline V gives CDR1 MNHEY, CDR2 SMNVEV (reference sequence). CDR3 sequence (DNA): TGTGCCAGCAGTTTCGCGGGACAGAATAGATATGGCTACACCTTC. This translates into CASSFAGQNRYGYTF.

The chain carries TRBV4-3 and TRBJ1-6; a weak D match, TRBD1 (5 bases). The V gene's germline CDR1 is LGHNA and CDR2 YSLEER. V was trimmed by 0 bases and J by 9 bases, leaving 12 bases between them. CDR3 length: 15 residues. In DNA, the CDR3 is TGCGCCAGCAGCCAAGAATCTGGGGGGATTTCACCCCTCCACTTT. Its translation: CASSQESGGISPLHF.

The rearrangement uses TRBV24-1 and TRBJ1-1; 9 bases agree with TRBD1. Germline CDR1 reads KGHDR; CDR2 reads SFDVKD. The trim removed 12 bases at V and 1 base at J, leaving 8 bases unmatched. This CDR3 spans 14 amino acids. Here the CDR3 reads CAAQPGQGNTEAFF. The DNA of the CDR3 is TGTGCCGCCCAACCGGGACAGGGGAACACTGAAGCTTTCTTT.

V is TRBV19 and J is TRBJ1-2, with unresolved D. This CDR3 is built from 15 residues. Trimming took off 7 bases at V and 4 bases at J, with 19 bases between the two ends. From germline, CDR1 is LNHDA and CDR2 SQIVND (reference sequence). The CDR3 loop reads CASIQTGIGIYGYTF. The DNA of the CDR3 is TGTGCCAGTATCCAAACGGGGATTGGCATCTATGGCTACACCTTC.